The next 24 T cell receptor beta chains were all read from a single sample in a study of vaccination effects on CD4 cells after COVID-19 (dated by TCRdb to between 2021 and 2022). In the ViraFEST assay, PBMC were stimulated with viral peptide pools, and antigen-specific CD4+ T cell clonotypes were then identified by expansion using TCR sequencing. After more than nine days of culture, CD4+ T cells were isolated with the EasySep CD4+ T cell isolation kit. Convalescent patients had PCR-confirmed SARS-CoV-2 infection between March and December 2020, before Alpha, Beta and Delta variants emerged in the United States. The library came from the immunoSEQ multiplex PCR assay. As stored in TCRdb, this immuneACCESS dataset retains in-frame rearrangements with V and J assigned. A fraction of the clones does not appear; measured against another copy, unresolved V genes explain less than half of the discrepancy, and the remainder lacks a known reason. Counted in this sample were roughly 45,000 clones; roughly four fifths of them appeared once. The ten largest clonotypes hold less than 30% of the sample.

For these TCRs, the target antigens are not known. Sequencing was performed on CD4+ T cells from PBMCs cultured with a peptide pool, taken before COVID-19 vaccination. These receptors all come from a human donor who had a prior SARS-CoV-2 infection.

Here the CDR3 reads CASSARDRANTGELFF. CDR3 coding DNA: TGTGCCAGCAGCGCCCGGGACAGGGCGAACACCGGGGAGCTGTTTTTT. The chain is built from TRBV13 and TRBJ2-2; 9 bases are shared with TRBD1. Germline-derived CDR1 and CDR2 are PRHDT and FYEKMQ (reference sequence). This CDR3 spans 16 amino acids. V lost 5 bases to trimming and J lost 0 bases; unmatched junction nucleotides: 4.

CDR3 sequence reads: CASSKVGLAGDSHEQYF. CDR3 nucleotide sequence: TGTGCCAGCAGCAAAGTCGGACTAGCGGGAGATTCCCACGAGCAGTACTTC. The chain recombines TRBV7-2 with TRBJ2-7, with 13 bases identical to TRBD2. The V segment lost 5 bases and the J segment 5 bases; nucleotides outside the gene matches: 12. Looked up from germline, CDR1 is SGHTA and CDR2 is FQGNSA. This CDR3 contains 17 residues.

In the case of this clone: Its ends do not fully match the called genes, so a read error is possible. This chain uses TRBV11-2 with TRBJ2-5, with TRBD1 matching 8 bases. Germline V gives CDR1 SGHAT, CDR2 FQNNGV. This CDR3 is built from 19 residues. The CDR3 sequence: CASSLRRIGTGAPREAQYF. CDR3 nucleotides: TGTGCCAGCAGCTTACGGCGAATTGGGACAGGCGCCCCAAGAGAGGCCCAGTACTTC. The full variable domain, with the rest looked up from reference TRBV11-2 and TRBJ2-5, is EAGVAQSPRYKIIEKRQSVAFWCNPISGHATLYWYQQILGQGPKLLIQFQNNGVVDDSQLPKDRFSAERLKGVDSTLKIQPAKLEDSAVYLCASSLRRIGTGAPREAQYFGPGTRLLVL.

The chain carries TRBV9 and TRBJ2-3, with TRBD2 matching over 10 bases. From germline, CDR1 is SGDLS and CDR2 YYNGEE. This CDR3 comprises 16 residues. Trimming at V came to 0 bases and at J to 3 bases, leaving 4 bases not matched to a gene. The CDR3 nucleotides are TGTGCCAGCAGCGTAGCCAGCGGGAGGGAAACAGATACGCAGTATTTT. Its translation: CASSVASGRETDTQYF.

This clone was recorded a few times. The genes are TRBV11-3 and TRBJ1-1, with D maybe TRBD1 (5 bases). Germline assignment: CDR1 SGHNT and CDR2 YENEEA. CDR3 length: 14 residues. Trimming stripped 5 bases from V and 2 bases from J, with 12 bases between. As DNA, the CDR3 is TGTGCCAGCAGCCGAGACAGCGTCAACACTGAAGCTTTCTTT. It codes for CASSRDSVNTEAFF. The full variable domain, rest sourced from reference TRBV11-3 and TRBJ1-1, is EAGVVQSPRYKIIEKKQPVAFWCNPISGHNTLYWYLQNLGQGPELLIRYENEEAVDDSQLPKDRFSAERLKGVDSTLKIQPAELGDSAVYLCASSRDSVNTEAFFGQGTRLTVV.

Only a few counts were recorded for this clone. The J gene is TRBJ2-5, the V gene TRBV6-2 or TRBV6-3; 7 nucleotides match TRBD1. Germline CDR1 and CDR2: MNHEY and SVGEGT. V shed 2 bases, J shed 0 bases, and the junction held 3 bases outside the gene matches. The CDR3 loop spans 15 amino acids. CDR3 nucleotide sequence: TGTGCCAGCAGTTACGCTGGGACAGACCAAGAGACCCAGTACTTC. Translated: CASSYAGTDQETQYF.

J is TRBJ1-1 and V is TRBV6-5; no clear D. V lost 2 bases and J lost 1, with 8 bases in between. Germline assignment: CDR1 MNHEY and CDR2 SVGAGI. This CDR3 contains 14 residues. The CDR3 loop reads CASSYVGENTEAFF. The CDR3 nucleotides are TGTGCCAGCAGTTACGTTGGAGAGAACACTGAAGCTTTCTTT.

This clone was recorded only once. The chain links TRBV19 to TRBJ2-4; 10 bases are a match to TRBD1. Germline lookup yields CDR1 LNHDA and CDR2 SQIVND (reference sequence). There are 14 residues in the CDR3. Trimming removed 5 bases from V and 5 bases from J; junction bases left unmatched: 3. The CDR3 here is CASSPGTGENIQYF. CDR3 in DNA: TGTGCCAGTAGTCCCGGGACAGGGGAAAACATTCAGTACTTC. Looking up the rest from reference TRBV19 and TRBJ2-4 gives the full variable domain: DGGITQSPKYLFRKEGQNVTLSCEQNLNHDAMYWYRQDPGQGLRLIYYSQIVNDFQKGDIAEGYSVSREKKESFPLTVTSAQKNPTAFYLCASSPGTGENIQYFGAGTRLSVL.

This sequence joins TRBV12-3 or TRBV12-4 and TRBJ2-3; possibly TRBD2 for D (5 bases). The ends were cut back, 0 bases at V and 5 bases at J, with 6 bases in the middle. This CDR3 contains 13 residues. The CDR3 loop is CASSLAAGDTQYF. The CDR3 DNA is TGTGCCAGCAGTTTAGCGGCGGGAGATACGCAGTATTTT.

This clone has just a few counts. The rearrangement links TRBV7-2 to TRBJ1-4; D is perhaps TRBD1 (6 bases). V shed 1 base and J shed 10 bases, with 13 bases lying between them. The germline CDR1 and CDR2 sequences are SGHTA and FQGNSA. The CDR3 has 14 residues. The CDR3 DNA follows: TGTGCCAGCAGCTTAGTCGGCAGGGGAGGAAAACTGTTTTTT. Translating it yields CASSLVGRGGKLFF.

J is TRBJ2-5 and V is TRBV7-6; 8 nucleotides line up with TRBD2. V lost 5 bases, J lost 2 bases, and 7 bases stayed unmatched. This CDR3 contains 15 residues. The germline V gene encodes CDR1 SGHVS and CDR2 FNYEAQ. Written as DNA, the CDR3 is TGTGCCAGCAGCCCAGGGACTAGGGTACAAGAGACCCAGTACTTC. Amino acid sequence: CASSPGTRVQETQYF.

There are many counts of this clone. The chain combines TRBV19 with TRBJ2-7; no clear D. The CDR3 runs 13 residues. Per germline, CDR1 LNHDA and CDR2 SQIVND (reference sequence). With 3 bases removed from V and 3 bases from J, the gap between germline ends came to 9 bases. CDR3 DNA sequence: TGTGCCAGTAGTATTAACTTGAACTACGAGCAGTACTTC. This translates into CASSINLNYEQYF.

This clone was detected a few times. J is TRBJ2-2 and V is TRBV30; 10 positions agree with TRBD1. CDR1 and CDR2 (germline): GTSNPN, SVGIG (reference sequence). This CDR3 contains 17 residues. The V and J ends lost 8 bases and 4 bases, in that order; junction bases with no gene match: 16. CDR3 in DNA: TGTGCCCTGGAGGGGTGGTACGGACAGGGGGTCACCGGGGAGCTGTTTTTT. This sequence encodes CALEGWYGQGVTGELFF.

The chain carries TRBV4-1 and TRBJ2-7, with a tentative D call TRBD2 (6 bases). V was trimmed by 8 bases and J by 4 bases, leaving 21 bases between them. CDR3 length: 15 residues. CDR1 is MGHRA, CDR2 YSYEKL, per germline. The CDR3 loop reads CASLTGGALPYEQYF. The CDR3 DNA sequence: TGCGCCAGCCTTACCGGAGGGGCCCTCCCATACGAGCAGTACTTC.

The V and J genes are TRBV6-5 and TRBJ2-7; a weak D match, TRBD2 (5 bases). The CDR3 is 16 amino acids. Germline V gene lookup returns CDR1 MNHEY and CDR2 SVGAGI. V was trimmed by 2 bases and J by 3 bases, leaving 17 bases between them. The CDR3 is CASSYRTSPPFYEQYF. The CDR3, as DNA: TGTGCCAGCAGTTACAGGACTTCCCCTCCGTTCTACGAGCAGTACTTC.

This clone has a single count. V and J are TRBV6-5 and TRBJ1-6, with a weak D call TRBD1 (5 bases). This CDR3 has 15 residues. The V end lost 6 bases, the J end lost 10 bases, and 19 bases lay between the germline ends. Germline V CDR1 and CDR2: MNHEY, SVGAGI. The CDR3 spells CASSDRGAVNSPLHF. In DNA, the CDR3 is TGTGCCAGCAGCGACCGAGGGGCAGTCAACTCACCCCTCCACTTT.

The chain has TRBV19 and TRBJ2-1; 9 bases fit TRBD2. J lost 9 bases, V lost 7 bases, and 13 bases had no gene match. The CDR3 is made up of 15 amino acids. Germline-derived CDR1 and CDR2 are LNHDA and SQIVND (reference sequence). The CDR3 region is CASNRLAGSRSEQFF. CDR3 DNA: TGTGCCAGTAACCGCCTAGCGGGGTCCCGGAGTGAGCAGTTCTTC.

Only a few counts were recorded for this clone. The chain joins TRBV18 to TRBJ2-7; unclear D gene. CDR1 is KGHSH, CDR2 LQKENI, per germline. This CDR3 is 15 amino acids long. V gave up 0 bases and J gave up 7 bases, with 16 bases separating them. CDR3 protein: CASSPPGGQIREQYF. CDR3 nucleotides: TGTGCCAGCTCACCACCGGGCGGCCAGATCCGGGAGCAGTACTTC.

The V and J genes are TRBV19 and TRBJ1-5; 7 nucleotides match TRBD1. The CDR3 contains 15 residues. Germline V gives CDR1 LNHDA, CDR2 SQIVND (reference sequence). J was trimmed by 11 bases and V by 6 bases; bases with no gene match: 16. CDR3 DNA: TGTGCCAGTAGCTGGGCACCAAGGGGGCAAGGGTCCCAGCATTTT. Translating it yields CASSWAPRGQGSQHF.

The rearrangement uses TRBV3-1 (or the pseudogene TRBV3-2) and TRBJ2-7; 8 nucleotides match TRBD2. Germline V gene sequence: CDR1 LGHDT, CDR2 YNNKEL (reference sequence). CDR3 length: 15 amino acids. The V and J ends lost 1 base and 1 base, in that order; junction bases with no gene match: 3. The DNA of the CDR3 is TGTGCCAGCAGCCAAGCGGGAGGGCTTTCCTACGAGCAGTACTTC. It yields the protein CASSQAGGLSYEQYF.

The chain employs TRBV24-1 and TRBJ2-1; 12 nucleotides line up with TRBD1. CDR1 and CDR2 (germline): KGHDR, SFDVKD. Trimming took 4 bases from V and 9 from J; bases not matched to a gene: 6. The CDR3 extends over 15 amino acids. CDR3 amino acids: CATSEAGTGGVEQFF. CDR3 DNA: TGTGCCACCAGTGAGGCCGGGACAGGGGGCGTTGAGCAGTTCTTC.

This clone was counted ten times or more. V gene TRBV5-4 combines with J gene TRBJ1-2, with TRBD1 matching 10 bases. This CDR3 contains 14 residues. Trimming removed 4 bases from V and 5 bases from J; junction bases left unmatched: 5. Germline V gene lookup returns CDR1 SGHNT and CDR2 YYREEE (reference sequence). The DNA of the CDR3 is TGTGCCAGCAGCGTGGGGGGACAGGGGTATGGCTACACCTTC. Protein: CASSVGGQGYGYTF.

V and J are TRBV7-3 and TRBJ2-2, with TRBD2 matching over 8 bases. Germline V gene sequence: CDR1 SGHTA, CDR2 FQGTGA. The CDR3 loop spans 17 amino acids. With V trimmed by 2 bases and J by 3 bases, 8 bases remained unmatched. CDR3 residues: CASSLGGAGGYTGELFF. The CDR3 coding sequence is TGTGCCAGCAGCTTAGGTGGTGCGGGGGGCTACACCGGGGAGCTGTTTTTT.

V and J are TRBV7-9 and TRBJ1-2, with D possibly TRBD1 on 5 matching bases. This CDR3 contains 14 residues. Germline V gives CDR1 SEHNR, CDR2 FQNEAQ (reference sequence). The V end was cut by 0 bases, the J end by 7 bases, with 12 bases between. CDR3 protein: CASSLARDVAGYTF. CDR3 DNA sequence: TGTGCCAGCAGCTTAGCCAGGGATGTCGCTGGCTACACCTTC.